The 4 T cell receptor beta chains in this list originate from one sample, sequenced in a study of spatial heterogeneity in lung cancer. Time point denoted: blood at routine non-recurrence follow-up after resection. TCRdb reprocessed the 5' RACE reads with MiXCR, giving one entry per CDR3 protein. This sample has around 40,000 distinct CDR3 sequences; 6% to 9.5% occur once, and the top ten carry roughly 8.8%. The material sequenced was PBMCs, taken at follow-up. The receptors shown here come from a male donor with early-stage non-small cell lung cancer.

This clonotype was counted many times. V and J are TRBV11-2 and TRBJ2-1; 11 positions agree with TRBD1. The V gene end was trimmed by 5 bases and the J gene end by 6 bases; junction bases not matched to a gene: 6. CDR1 and CDR2 (germline): SGHAT, FQNNGV. The CDR3 consists of 15 residues. The CDR3: CASSIGQGASNEQFF. CDR3 DNA: TGTGCCAGCAGCATCGGACAGGGGGCTTCCAATGAGCAGTTCTTC.

This clonotype has a count of ten or more. The CDR3: CSVTMNTEAFF. CDR3 DNA: TGCAGCGTTACAATGAACACTGAAGCTTTCTTT. The gene calls are TRBV29-1 and TRBJ1-1; no clear D. The V end was cut by 5 bases, the J end by 0 bases, with 4 bases between. Germline V gene data show CDR1 as SQVTM and CDR2 as ANQGSEA. The CDR3 extends over 11 amino acids.

The table lists this clonotype with many counts. V and J are TRBV24-1 and TRBJ1-1; D unresolved. This CDR3 region has 14 residues. Germline CDR1 KGHDR, CDR2 SFDVKD. V was shortened by 2 bases and J by 12 bases, with 18 bases between the two germline ends. The CDR3 nucleotides read TGTGCCACCAGTGATTCTGCGTTCGTATTTGGGACTTTCTTT. Its protein product is CATSDSAFVFGTFF.

This clonotype occurred many times. The chain has TRBV12-3 or TRBV12-4 and TRBJ2-3, with TRBD1 matching over 9 bases. This CDR3 has 17 residues. V lost 6 bases, J lost 0 bases, and 10 bases stayed unmatched. The CDR3 is CASSPGTGFFSTDTQYF. CDR3 nucleotides: TGTGCCAGCAGCCCAGGGACAGGGTTCTTTAGCACAGATACGCAGTATTTT.